The 25 T cell receptor beta chains below were found in one sample sequenced in a study of patients and donors after allogeneic stem cell transplantation. TCRdb reprocessed the RT-PCR reads via MiXCR and lists one record per CDR3 protein. The data show approximately 200,000 distinct CDR3 sequences, with 11% to 15% seen just once and under 14% held by the top ten. The source material was blood, either unsorted or a sorted T cell fraction (not recorded which). The receptors stem from a human donor who was either an allogeneic HSCT recipient or a stem cell or donor lymphocyte infusion donor (not recorded which). It is not recorded whose cells these are; they may come from a transplant donor.

This clonotype was seen repeatedly, ten times or more. CDR3 sequence reads: CASSLAVSSEQYF. CDR3 in DNA: TGCGCCAGCAGCTTGGCCGTATCGAGCGAGCAGTACTTC. The chain combines TRBV5-1 with TRBJ2-7; D call uncertain. Trimming stripped 0 bases from V and 6 bases from J, with 10 bases between. Germline values: CDR1 SGHRS, CDR2 YFSETQ. This CDR3 has 13 amino acids.

This clonotype was seen a few times. The chain recombines TRBV5-1 with TRBJ1-6; possible D gene TRBD1, 5 bases. Germline-derived CDR1 and CDR2 are SGHRS and YFSETQ. This CDR3 comprises 15 residues. The V end was cut by 3 bases, the J end by 3 bases, with 10 bases between. The CDR3 region is CASSYAGGYNSPLHF. The DNA of the CDR3 is TGCGCCAGCAGCTATGCGGGGGGCTATAATTCACCCCTCCACTTT. The variable domain in full, with the rest retrieved from reference TRBV5-1 and TRBJ1-6, is KAGVTQTPRYLIKTRGQQVTLSCSPISGHRSVSWYQQTPGQGLQFLFEYFSETQRNKGNFPGRFSGRQFSNSRSEMNVSTLELGDSALYLCASSYAGGYNSPLHFGNGTRLTVT.

This clonotype has a handful of counts. The rearrangement links TRBV5-1 to TRBJ1-2, with a weak D call TRBD1 (6 bases). Germline CDR1 reads SGHRS; CDR2 reads YFSETQ. V was shortened by 5 bases and J by 0 bases, with 17 bases between the two germline ends. CDR3 length: 16 residues. The CDR3 sequence: CASSQFARGTNYGYTF. For the CDR3, the DNA is TGCGCCAGCAGTCAATTTGCCAGGGGCACTAACTATGGCTACACCTTC.

This clonotype came up a few times. Written as DNA, the CDR3 is TGTGCCAGCAGCGTAGCTGGAGGGGGGAACACTGAAGCTTTCTTT. This sequence encodes CASSVAGGGNTEAFF. This chain joins TRBV9 and TRBJ1-1; tentatively, D is TRBD1 (6 bases). The CDR3 is made up of 15 amino acids. Germline assignment: CDR1 SGDLS and CDR2 YYNGEE. V was pared by 0 bases and J by 1 base, with 10 bases between.

This clonotype showed up many times. The CDR3 reads CASTPSGPSSGEQYF. The CDR3 bases are TGTGCCAGCACCCCGTCAGGGCCCTCCTCTGGGGAGCAGTACTTC. The J gene is TRBJ2-7, the V gene TRBV7-2, with TRBD1 as a possible D gene (5 bases). V was clipped by 7 bases and J by 7 bases, with 23 bases between them. In germline, CDR1 is SGHTA, CDR2 FQGNSA. There are 15 residues in the CDR3.

The chain has TRBV11-3 and TRBJ2-3; D might be TRBD2 (5 bases). Germline CDR1 SGHNT, CDR2 YENEEA. CDR3 length: 13 residues. V gave up 4 bases and J gave up 5 bases, with 10 bases separating them. CDR3 sequence (DNA): TGTGCCAGCAGCTCCCAAGGAGGAGATACGCAGTATTTT. Translation gives CASSSQGGDTQYF.

The chain has TRBV2 and TRBJ2-3, with TRBD2 matching 13 bases. The CDR3 has 15 amino acids. Losses at the gene ends were 7 bases for V and 4 bases for J; bases not matched to a gene: 5. The germline CDR1 and CDR2 sequences are SNHLY and FYNNEI. CDR3 sequence (DNA): TGTGCCAGCATTCCACTAGCGGGGGGGGCAGATACGCAGTATTTT. Translation: CASIPLAGGADTQYF. The whole variable domain, remainder taken from reference TRBV2 and TRBJ2-3, is EPEVTQTPSHQVTQMGQEVILRCVPISNHLYFYWYRQILGQKVEFLVSFYNNEISEKSEIFDDQFSVERPDGSNFTLKIRSTKLEDSAMYFCASIPLAGGADTQYFGPGTRLTVL.

CDR3 loop: CASSSQGSQETQYF. The CDR3 coding sequence is TGTGCCAGCAGCTCACAGGGCTCCCAAGAGACCCAGTACTTC. This chain connects TRBV5-4 to TRBJ2-5; perhaps TRBD1 as D (6 bases). The CDR3 is 14 residues long. Trimming cost V 3 bases and J 1 base, with 10 bases left between them. Looked up from germline, CDR1 is SGHNT and CDR2 is YYREEE (reference sequence).

This clonotype was observed a handful of times. This rearrangement joins TRBV5-1 to TRBJ1-2, with 8 bases fitting TRBD1. The CDR3 length is 15 residues. Germline-derived CDR1 and CDR2 are SGHRS and YFSETQ. V shed 6 bases and J 4 bases; nucleotides not matched to a gene: 11. The CDR3 reads CASTSFGQGSYGYTF. CDR3 coding DNA: TGCGCCAGCACGAGTTTCGGACAGGGCTCCTATGGCTACACCTTC.

This clonotype appeared many times. This chain links TRBV6-1 with TRBJ2-1; the D gene is possibly TRBD2 (5 bases). CDR1 is MNHNS, CDR2 SASEGT, per germline. The CDR3 runs to 17 residues. Trimming removed 5 bases at V and 5 bases at J, with 22 bases between. The CDR3 sequence is CASSTPWTGSFHNEQFF. The DNA of the CDR3 is TGTGCCAGCAGTACCCCCTGGACTGGGTCGTTCCACAATGAGCAGTTCTTC.

The chain joins TRBV29-1 to TRBJ2-5; D is possibly TRBD1 (8 bases). V lost 7 bases and J 5 bases, leaving 17 bases between the germline ends. CDR1 and CDR2 from the germline V gene are SQVTM and ANQGSEA. The CDR3 extends over 13 amino acids. CDR3 residues: CSADRGGGETQYF. The CDR3 nucleotides are TGCAGCGCCGACAGGGGAGGGGGGGAGACCCAGTACTTC.

V and J are TRBV20-1 and TRBJ2-5; D is unresolved. The CDR3 is 10 amino acids. The V gene's germline CDR1 is DFQATT and CDR2 SNEGSKA (reference sequence). Trimming stripped 5 bases from V and 4 bases from J, with 5 bases between. The CDR3 DNA reads TGCAGTGCTCCGTTAGAGACCCAGTACTTC. Protein product: CSAPLETQYF.

This clonotype showed up just a few times. The gene calls are TRBV11-2 and TRBJ2-3, with D perhaps TRBD2 (7 bases). Deletions cut 0 bases from V and 5 bases from J, with 12 bases between. The CDR3 is 15 residues long. From germline, CDR1 is SGHAT and CDR2 FQNNGV. The CDR3, as DNA: TGTGCCAGCAGCTTAGATCGGGGGGCCGGAGATACGCAGTATTTT. It codes for CASSLDRGAGDTQYF.

V is TRBV6-5 and J is TRBJ1-3; D unresolved. CDR1 MNHEY and CDR2 SVGAGI come from the germline V gene. V was clipped by 4 bases and J by 0 bases, with 10 bases between them. CDR3 length: 15 residues. CDR3 sequence: CASSSWAGSGNTIYF. CDR3 sequence (DNA): TGTGCCAGCAGTTCATGGGCCGGCTCTGGAAACACCATATATTTT.

This clonotype turned up a few times. The chain uses TRBV30 and TRBJ1-2, with D possibly matching TRBD1 (6 bases). This CDR3 comprises 14 residues. CDR1 GTSNPN and CDR2 SVGIG come from the germline V gene (reference sequence). V was shortened by 2 bases and J by 4 bases, with 14 bases between the two germline ends. CDR3 sequence: CAWSRPGHSYGYTF. DNA for the CDR3: TGTGCCTGGAGTCGACCGGGACACAGCTATGGCTACACCTTC.

The chain couples TRBV12-3 or TRBV12-4 to TRBJ1-2; unclear D gene. Between the trimmed V and J ends, which lost 3 bases and 0 bases, there was a span of 11 bases. This CDR3 spans 15 amino acids. The CDR3 DNA follows: TGTGCCAGCAGTTTTAAGGTGACGGCTAACTATGGCTACACCTTC. Its protein is CASSFKVTANYGYTF.

This clonotype was recorded many times. The V gene is TRBV27, the J gene TRBJ2-5; TRBD1 matches 10 bases. The trim removed 6 bases at V and 1 base at J, leaving 5 bases unmatched. Germline values: CDR1 MNHEY, CDR2 SMNVEV (reference sequence). This CDR3 region has 15 residues. Here the CDR3 reads CASSRDRGTQETQYF. In DNA, the CDR3 is TGTGCCAGCAGCCGGGACAGGGGAACCCAAGAGACCCAGTACTTC.

V gene TRBV4-3 combines with J gene TRBJ1-4; 12 bases fit TRBD1. The CDR3 extends over 16 amino acids. The junction had 5 bases not matched to a gene; V was cut back by 0 bases and J by 9 bases. Germline loops: CDR1 LGHNA, CDR2 YSLEER. The CDR3 loop reads CASSQEPGTGGQKLFF. The CDR3 DNA reads as TGCGCCAGCAGCCAAGAACCGGGGACAGGGGGCCAAAAACTGTTTTTT.

The chain joins TRBV3-1 to TRBJ1-4; D is undetermined. CDR1 LGHDT and CDR2 YNNKEL come from the germline V gene (reference sequence). CDR3 length: 15 amino acids. Trimming left V 3 bases short and J 8 bases short, with 16 bases between. The CDR3 region is CASSHPAGVGEKLFF. For the CDR3, the DNA is TGTGCCAGCAGCCACCCGGCCGGGGTAGGAGAAAAACTGTTTTTT.

With regard to this clonotype: An end of the junction does not agree with germline; a read error may underlie this. The rearrangement joins TRBV3-1 to TRBJ1-2; D is unclear. Germline CDR1 reads LGHDT; CDR2 reads YNNKEL (reference sequence). The CDR3 consists of 12 residues. CDR3 protein: CASSQSDGGFTF. The CDR3 nucleotides read TGTGCCAGCAGCCAATCGGATGGAGGCTTCACCTTC.

The chain joins TRBV27 to TRBJ2-5; D perhaps matches TRBD1 (5 bases). V gave up 4 bases and J gave up 7 bases, with 16 bases separating them. The CDR3 has 14 residues. CDR1 MNHEY and CDR2 SMNVEV come from the germline V gene (reference sequence). The CDR3, as DNA: TGTGCCAGCAGTTCCTTCGACAGACCCAGGACCCAGTACTTC. The encoded protein is CASSSFDRPRTQYF.

The sample holds a few counts of this clonotype. The rearrangement joins TRBV9 to TRBJ2-5; TRBD2 agrees at 8 bases. Trimming removed 7 bases from V and 4 bases from J; junction bases left unmatched: 3. The germline CDR1 and CDR2 sequences are SGDLS and YYNGEE. The CDR3 extends over 12 amino acids. For the CDR3, the DNA is TGTGCCAGCGGACTAGCCGGAGAGACCCAGTACTTC. Protein sequence: CASGLAGETQYF.

The chain has TRBV29-1 and TRBJ2-1, with 7 bases that match TRBD2. Germline V gives CDR1 SQVTM, CDR2 ANQGSEA. The CDR3 is 13 amino acids. With V trimmed by 4 bases and J by 5 bases, 5 bases remained unmatched. The CDR3 DNA sequence: TGCAGCGTTGGGGTTGGGGGGGACAATGAGCAGTTCTTC. This gives the protein CSVGVGGDNEQFF.

This clonotype has at least ten counts. The CDR3 DNA follows: TGTGCCAGCAGTGTGTTAGGGAACACTGAAGCTTTCTTT. As protein: CASSVLGNTEAFF. The chain is built from TRBV2 and TRBJ1-1; D not certain. V gave up 4 bases and J gave up 1 base, with 7 bases separating them. CDR1 and CDR2 (germline): SNHLY, FYNNEI. The CDR3 runs 13 residues.

This chain connects TRBV6-1 to TRBJ2-3, with 15 nucleotides matching TRBD2. The CDR3 runs 15 residues. V lost 7 bases, J lost 5 bases, and 4 bases stayed unmatched. In germline, CDR1 is MNHNS, CDR2 SASEGT. The CDR3 bases are TGTGCCAGCACTCGGGGACTAGCGGGAGGAGATACGCAGTATTTT. Translated, it gives CASTRGLAGGDTQYF.